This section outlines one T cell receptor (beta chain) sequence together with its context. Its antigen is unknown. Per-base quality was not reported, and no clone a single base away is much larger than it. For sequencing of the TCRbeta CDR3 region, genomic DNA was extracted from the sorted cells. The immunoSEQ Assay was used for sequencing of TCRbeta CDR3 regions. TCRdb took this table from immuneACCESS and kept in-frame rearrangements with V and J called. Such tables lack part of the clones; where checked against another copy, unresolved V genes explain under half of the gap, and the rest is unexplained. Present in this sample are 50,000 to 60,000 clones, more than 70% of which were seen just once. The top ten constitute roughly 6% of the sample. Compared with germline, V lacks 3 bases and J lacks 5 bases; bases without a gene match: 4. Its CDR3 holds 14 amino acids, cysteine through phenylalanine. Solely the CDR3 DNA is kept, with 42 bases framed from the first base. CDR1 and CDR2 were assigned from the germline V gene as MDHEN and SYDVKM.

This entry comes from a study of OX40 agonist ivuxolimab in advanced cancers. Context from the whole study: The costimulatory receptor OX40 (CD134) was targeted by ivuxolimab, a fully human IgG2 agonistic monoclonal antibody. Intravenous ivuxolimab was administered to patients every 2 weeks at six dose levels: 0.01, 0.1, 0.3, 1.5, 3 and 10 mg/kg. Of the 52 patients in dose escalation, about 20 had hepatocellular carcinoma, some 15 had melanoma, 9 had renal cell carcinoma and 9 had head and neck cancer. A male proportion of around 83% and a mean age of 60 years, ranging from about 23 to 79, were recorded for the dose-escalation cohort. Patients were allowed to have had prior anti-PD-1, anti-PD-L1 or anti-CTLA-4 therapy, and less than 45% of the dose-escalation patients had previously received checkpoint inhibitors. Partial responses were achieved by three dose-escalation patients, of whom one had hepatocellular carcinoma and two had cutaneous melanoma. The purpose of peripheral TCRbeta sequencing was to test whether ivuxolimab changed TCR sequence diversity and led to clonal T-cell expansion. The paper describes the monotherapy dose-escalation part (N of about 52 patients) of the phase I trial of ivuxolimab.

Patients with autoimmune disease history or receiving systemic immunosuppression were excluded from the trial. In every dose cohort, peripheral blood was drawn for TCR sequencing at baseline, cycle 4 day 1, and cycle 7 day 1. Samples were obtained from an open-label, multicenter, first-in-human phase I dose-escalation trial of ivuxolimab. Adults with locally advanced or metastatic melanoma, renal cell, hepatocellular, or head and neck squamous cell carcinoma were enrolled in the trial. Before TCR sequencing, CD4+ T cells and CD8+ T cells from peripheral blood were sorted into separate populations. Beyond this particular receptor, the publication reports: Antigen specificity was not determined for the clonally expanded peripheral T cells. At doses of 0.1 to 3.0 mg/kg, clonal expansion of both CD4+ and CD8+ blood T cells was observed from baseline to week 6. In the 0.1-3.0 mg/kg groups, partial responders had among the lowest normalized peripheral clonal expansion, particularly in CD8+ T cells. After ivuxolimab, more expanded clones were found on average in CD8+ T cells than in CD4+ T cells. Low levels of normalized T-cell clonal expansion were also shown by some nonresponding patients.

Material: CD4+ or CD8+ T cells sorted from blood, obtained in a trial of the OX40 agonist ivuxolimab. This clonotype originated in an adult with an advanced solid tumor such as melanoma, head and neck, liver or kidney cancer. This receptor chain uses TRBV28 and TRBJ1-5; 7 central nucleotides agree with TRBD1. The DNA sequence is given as TGTGCCAGCAGTTTGGCAGGGGGGGATCAGCCCCAGCATTTT. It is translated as CASSLAGGDQPQHF.